This is a list of T cell receptor beta chains from one sample in a study of T cell responses to AZD1222 COVID-19 vaccine. Profiling relied on immunoSEQ multiplex PCR, and the TCRdb table lists in-frame clones only, not all of them. This sample has approximately 88,000 clones, with roughly 91% found just once. The sample was peripheral blood, taken 28 days after the second AZD1222 dose. The source is an adult who received the AZD1222 COVID-19 vaccine. Each CDR3 is given with its conserved first and last residue. A D gene is named only where the DNA matches it firmly. Clone size is shown for a subset of rows, as once, few, many or a class of expanded clone.

j_call: TRBJ2-1
d_call: .
v_call: TRBV10-3
clone_size: .
cdr3_aa: CAISESQGNLEQFF
cdr3_nt: TGTGCCATCAGTGAGTCGCAGGGAAACCTCGAGCAGTTCTTC

j_call: TRBJ1-1
d_call: TRBD1
v_call: TRBV6-5
clone_size: few
cdr3_aa: CASSYSKGALNTEAFF
cdr3_nt: TGTGCCAGCAGTTACTCGAAGGGGGCCCTGAACACTGAAGCTTTCTTT

j_call: TRBJ2-5
d_call: .
v_call: TRBV7-9
clone_size: .
cdr3_aa: CASSSWGSGRLETQYF
cdr3_nt: TGTGCCAGCAGCTCCTGGGGTTCAGGGAGGCTAGAGACCCAGTACTTC

j_call: TRBJ1-2
d_call: .
v_call: TRBV5-5
clone_size: .
cdr3_aa: CASSLRLLYMGGPGGYTF
cdr3_nt: TGTGCCAGCAGCTTGCGTCTTCTTTATATGGGGGGTCCGGGCGGCTACACCTTC

j_call: TRBJ2-1
d_call: .
v_call: TRBV10-3
clone_size: .
cdr3_aa: CAIRGGGSEQFF
cdr3_nt: TGTGCCATCAGAGGTGGGGGGAGTGAGCAGTTCTTC

j_call: TRBJ1-1
d_call: TRBD1
v_call: TRBV29-1
clone_size: .
cdr3_aa: CSVGTGNTEAFF
cdr3_nt: TGCAGCGTGGGGACAGGGAACACTGAAGCTTTCTTT

j_call: TRBJ2-7
d_call: TRBD2
v_call: TRBV14
clone_size: .
cdr3_aa: CASSQEVRGAYEQYF
cdr3_nt: TGTGCCAGCAGCCAAGAAGTACGGGGGGCCTACGAGCAGTACTTC

j_call: TRBJ2-1
d_call: .
v_call: TRBV3-1/TRBV3-2
clone_size: .
cdr3_aa: CASSQEGVEPYNEQFF
cdr3_nt: TGTGCCAGCAGCCAAGAAGGCGTTGAGCCTTACAATGAGCAGTTCTTC

j_call: TRBJ2-1
d_call: TRBD2
v_call: TRBV11-2
clone_size: once
cdr3_aa: CASSRTSGGVRPNEQFF
cdr3_nt: TGTGCCAGCAGCCGGACTAGCGGGGGAGTACGGCCCAATGAGCAGTTCTTC

j_call: TRBJ1-1
d_call: TRBD1
v_call: TRBV3-1/TRBV3-2
clone_size: .
cdr3_aa: CASSQAAGGNTEAFF
cdr3_nt: TGTGCCAGCAGCCAGGCGGCAGGGGGGAACACTGAAGCTTTCTTT

j_call: TRBJ2-1
d_call: TRBD2
v_call: TRBV4-2
clone_size: .
cdr3_aa: CASTSGDSYNEQFF
cdr3_nt: TGTGCCAGCACCAGCGGGGACTCCTACAATGAGCAGTTCTTC

j_call: TRBJ1-2
d_call: .
v_call: TRBV18
clone_size: .
cdr3_aa: CASSPPYGRNYGYTF
cdr3_nt: TGTGCCAGCTCACCACCATACGGCCGTAACTATGGCTACACCTTC

j_call: TRBJ1-5
d_call: TRBD1
v_call: TRBV11-3
clone_size: .
cdr3_aa: CASSSVPGQGSFNQPQHF
cdr3_nt: TGTGCCAGCAGCTCGGTCCCGGGACAGGGGTCGTTCAATCAGCCCCAGCATTTT

j_call: TRBJ2-7
d_call: .
v_call: TRBV16
clone_size: once
cdr3_aa: CASSQSRSYEQYF
cdr3_nt: TGTGCCAGCAGCCAATCTCGGTCCTACGAGCAGTACTTC

j_call: TRBJ2-5
d_call: TRBD1
v_call: TRBV3-1/TRBV3-2
clone_size: .
cdr3_aa: CASSPDLTRQGTQYF
cdr3_nt: TGTGCCAGCAGCCCCGACTTGACCAGACAGGGGACCCAGTACTTC

j_call: TRBJ1-2
d_call: .
v_call: TRBV2
clone_size: .
cdr3_aa: CARQTDYGYTF
cdr3_nt: TGTGCCAGACAGACAGACTATGGCTACACCTTC

j_call: TRBJ1-6
d_call: .
v_call: TRBV7-3
clone_size: .
cdr3_aa: CASSSQGGSPLHF
cdr3_nt: TGTGCCAGCAGCTCGCAGGGAGGGTCACCCCTCCACTTT

j_call: TRBJ1-6
d_call: .
v_call: TRBV3-1/TRBV3-2
clone_size: few
cdr3_aa: CASAAGKQGNSPLHF
cdr3_nt: TGTGCCAGCGCCGCCGGGAAACAAGGGAATTCACCCCTCCACTTT

j_call: TRBJ2-5
d_call: .
v_call: TRBV6-5
clone_size: .
cdr3_aa: CASSYVRTSENQYF
cdr3_nt: TGTGCCAGCAGTTACGTTAGAACCTCAGAGAACCAGTACTTC

j_call: TRBJ1-2
d_call: .
v_call: TRBV12-3/TRBV12-4
clone_size: .
cdr3_aa: CASTVGHYGYTF
cdr3_nt: TGTGCCAGCACCGTAGGGCACTATGGCTACACCTTC

j_call: TRBJ1-2
d_call: .
v_call: TRBV11-2
clone_size: .
cdr3_aa: CASSLDRGGRLYGYTF
cdr3_nt: TGTGCCAGCAGCTTAGATCGGGGGGGGAGGCTCTATGGCTACACCTTC

j_call: TRBJ2-4
d_call: .
v_call: TRBV9
clone_size: .
cdr3_aa: CASSVGWGAKNIQYF
cdr3_nt: TGTGCCAGCAGCGTAGGATGGGGAGCCAAAAACATTCAGTACTTC

j_call: TRBJ2-1
d_call: TRBD1
v_call: TRBV15
clone_size: .
cdr3_aa: CATSGSGTGFNEQFF
cdr3_nt: TGTGCCACCAGCGGTTCCGGGACAGGGTTTAATGAGCAGTTCTTC

j_call: TRBJ2-6
d_call: TRBD1
v_call: TRBV19
clone_size: .
cdr3_aa: CASSRNTGATGANVLTF
cdr3_nt: TGTGCCAGTAGTCGAAATACAGGGGCGACTGGGGCCAACGTCCTGACTTTC

j_call: TRBJ1-2
d_call: .
v_call: TRBV3-1/TRBV3-2
clone_size: .
cdr3_aa: CASSQAQRQVNYGYTF
cdr3_nt: TGTGCCAGCAGCCAAGCCCAACGACAGGTCAACTATGGCTACACCTTC

j_call: TRBJ2-7
d_call: TRBD1
v_call: TRBV19
clone_size: .
cdr3_aa: CASSLRQGAAYEQYF
cdr3_nt: TGTGCCAGTAGTCTTAGACAGGGGGCGGCCTACGAGCAGTACTTC

j_call: TRBJ2-2
d_call: TRBD2
v_call: TRBV10-2
clone_size: .
cdr3_aa: CASTPDSGGVTGELFF
cdr3_nt: TGCGCCAGCACCCCGGATAGCGGGGGTGTTACCGGGGAGCTGTTTTTT

j_call: TRBJ1-1
d_call: .
v_call: TRBV6-5
clone_size: few
cdr3_aa: CASSYARQTNTEAFF
cdr3_nt: TGTGCCAGCAGTTATGCGAGACAGACGAACACTGAAGCTTTCTTT

j_call: TRBJ2-1
d_call: TRBD1
v_call: TRBV6-5
clone_size: .
cdr3_aa: CASRFQGALGNEQFF
cdr3_nt: TGTGCCAGCAGATTTCAGGGGGCTTTGGGGAATGAGCAGTTCTTC

j_call: TRBJ2-5
d_call: .
v_call: TRBV7-8
clone_size: .
cdr3_aa: CASSLDSRETQYF
cdr3_nt: TGTGCCAGCAGCTTAGATTCACGGGAGACCCAGTACTTC

j_call: TRBJ2-2
d_call: .
v_call: TRBV7-9
clone_size: few
cdr3_aa: CASSLAQYTGELFF
cdr3_nt: TGTGCCAGCAGCTTAGCCCAGTACACCGGGGAGCTGTTTTTT

j_call: TRBJ2-1
d_call: TRBD2
v_call: TRBV9
clone_size: .
cdr3_aa: CASSASGMSGDEQFF
cdr3_nt: TGTGCCAGCAGCGCTAGCGGGATGTCGGGCGATGAGCAGTTCTTC

j_call: TRBJ2-3
d_call: .
v_call: TRBV4-1
clone_size: .
cdr3_aa: CASSQEHGSADTQYF
cdr3_nt: TGCGCCAGCAGCCAAGAACATGGGTCAGCAGATACGCAGTATTTT

j_call: TRBJ2-4
d_call: TRBD1
v_call: TRBV5-1
clone_size: once
cdr3_aa: CASSQQGGKNIQYF
cdr3_nt: TGCGCCAGCAGCCAACAGGGGGGAAAAAACATTCAGTACTTC

j_call: TRBJ1-3
d_call: .
v_call: TRBV6-1
clone_size: once
cdr3_aa: CASSGRGYPSGNTIYF
cdr3_nt: TGTGCCAGCAGTGGGAGGGGATATCCCTCTGGAAACACCATATATTTT

j_call: TRBJ1-1
d_call: TRBD1
v_call: TRBV5-1
clone_size: .
cdr3_aa: CASSLARGVTEAFF
cdr3_nt: TGCGCCAGCAGCTTAGCCAGGGGGGTCACTGAAGCTTTCTTT

j_call: TRBJ1-5
d_call: .
v_call: TRBV19
clone_size: .
cdr3_aa: CASSSRRAGQPQHF
cdr3_nt: TGTGCCAGTAGTTCCCGAAGGGCTGGGCAGCCCCAGCATTTT

j_call: TRBJ1-2
d_call: .
v_call: TRBV27
clone_size: .
cdr3_aa: CASTRRGLANYGYTF
cdr3_nt: TGTGCCAGCACCCGGCGTGGGTTAGCTAACTATGGCTACACCTTC

j_call: TRBJ1-1
d_call: .
v_call: TRBV7-8
clone_size: .
cdr3_aa: CASSLAFFGGIGTEAFF
cdr3_nt: TGTGCCAGCAGCTTAGCTTTTTTTGGAGGGATTGGGACTGAAGCTTTCTTT

j_call: TRBJ2-2
d_call: .
v_call: TRBV27
clone_size: .
cdr3_aa: CASAPSGSRAGELFF
cdr3_nt: TGTGCCAGCGCCCCCTCGGGGTCCAGGGCCGGGGAGCTGTTTTTT

j_call: TRBJ1-6
d_call: .
v_call: TRBV6-1
clone_size: once
cdr3_aa: CASSDPRGVGNSPLHF
cdr3_nt: TGTGCCAGCAGTGACCCTCGGGGGGTAGGTAATTCACCCCTCCACTTT

j_call: TRBJ1-2
d_call: .
v_call: TRBV12-3/TRBV12-4
clone_size: .
cdr3_aa: CASSLQTGYGYTF
cdr3_nt: TGTGCCAGCAGTTTACAGACAGGCTATGGCTACACCTTC

j_call: TRBJ1-2
d_call: TRBD1
v_call: TRBV5-1
clone_size: .
cdr3_aa: CASSAQGAVGYTF
cdr3_nt: TGCGCCAGCAGCGCACAGGGGGCGGTTGGCTACACCTTC

j_call: TRBJ2-7
d_call: .
v_call: TRBV2
clone_size: .
cdr3_aa: CASSDRVGSYEQYF
cdr3_nt: TGTGCCAGCAGTGACAGGGTAGGATCCTACGAGCAGTACTTC

j_call: TRBJ2-5
d_call: .
v_call: TRBV3-1/TRBV3-2
clone_size: .
cdr3_aa: CASSPTEIGGPQETQYF
cdr3_nt: TGTGCCAGCAGCCCCACCGAGATCGGGGGGCCTCAAGAGACCCAGTACTTC

j_call: TRBJ1-1
d_call: TRBD1
v_call: TRBV19
clone_size: .
cdr3_aa: CASFRTGGFTEAFF
cdr3_nt: TGTGCCAGTTTCCGGACAGGGGGCTTCACTGAAGCTTTCTTT

j_call: TRBJ1-2
d_call: TRBD1
v_call: TRBV18
clone_size: .
cdr3_aa: CASSPGQGDGYTF
cdr3_nt: TGTGCCAGCTCACCAGGACAGGGAGATGGCTACACCTTC